These T cell receptor beta chains were read from a single sample in a study of shared clonotypes between healthy human individuals. Sequencing was performed with immunoSEQ multiplex PCR; in TCRdb, only in-frame clones are kept and a portion is missing. The profile shows 400,000 to 600,000 clones, approximately 95% of them singletons. The sample was naive CD4+ T cells sorted from blood. These receptors came from a woman aged 25-40 years in good health. The CDR3 runs from the conserved cysteine through the conserved F or W. D genes are given only for firm matches. Where a row states a size, it is once, few, many or the class of an expanded clone; other rows omit it.

>-|-|TRBJ2-7|13|TRBV28
CASSLLDPRSGDF
TGTGCCAGCAGTTTATTGGACCCAAGGAGTGGGGACTTC
>-|TRBD1|TRBJ1-1|13|TRBV28
CASSVTGGIEAFF
TGTGCCAGCAGTGTGACAGGGGGCATTGAAGCTTTCTTT
>-|TRBD1|TRBJ1-1|12|TRBV29-1
CSVELGRGVAFF
TGCAGCGTTGAACTAGGCAGGGGGGTAGCTTTCTTT
>-|-|TRBJ1-2|13|TRBV10-1
CASSERRNYGYTF
TGCGCCAGCAGTGAGAGACGGAACTATGGCTACACCTTC
>-|-|TRBJ1-2|17|TRBV11-2
CASSLAAGAWGAYGYTF
TGTGCCAGCAGCTTAGCCGCAGGGGCTTGGGGTGCCTATGGCTACACCTTC
>-|-|TRBJ1-1|12|TRBV18
CASAEDGTEAFF
TGTGCCAGCGCAGAGGACGGCACTGAAGCTTTCTTT
>-|TRBD1|TRBJ1-1|13|TRBV27
CASSWGQGPEAFF
TGTGCCAGCAGTTGGGGACAGGGTCCTGAAGCTTTCTTT
>-|TRBD2|TRBJ2-7|17|TRBV28
CASSIELGLAGGYEQYF
TGTGCCAGCAGTATAGAATTGGGACTAGCGGGAGGGTACGAGCAGTACTTC
>-|-|TRBJ1-1|13|TRBV10-3
CAISERVNTEAFF
TGTGCCATCAGTGAGAGGGTGAACACTGAAGCTTTCTTT
>-|-|TRBJ2-1|15|TRBV5-6
CASSFRSRRYNEQFF
TGTGCCAGCAGCTTCCGGTCTAGGAGGTACAATGAGCAGTTCTTC
>once|-|TRBJ2-7|14|TRBV6-6
CASSIGSSSYEQYF
TGTGCCAGCAGTATTGGCAGCAGCTCCTACGAGCAGTACTTC